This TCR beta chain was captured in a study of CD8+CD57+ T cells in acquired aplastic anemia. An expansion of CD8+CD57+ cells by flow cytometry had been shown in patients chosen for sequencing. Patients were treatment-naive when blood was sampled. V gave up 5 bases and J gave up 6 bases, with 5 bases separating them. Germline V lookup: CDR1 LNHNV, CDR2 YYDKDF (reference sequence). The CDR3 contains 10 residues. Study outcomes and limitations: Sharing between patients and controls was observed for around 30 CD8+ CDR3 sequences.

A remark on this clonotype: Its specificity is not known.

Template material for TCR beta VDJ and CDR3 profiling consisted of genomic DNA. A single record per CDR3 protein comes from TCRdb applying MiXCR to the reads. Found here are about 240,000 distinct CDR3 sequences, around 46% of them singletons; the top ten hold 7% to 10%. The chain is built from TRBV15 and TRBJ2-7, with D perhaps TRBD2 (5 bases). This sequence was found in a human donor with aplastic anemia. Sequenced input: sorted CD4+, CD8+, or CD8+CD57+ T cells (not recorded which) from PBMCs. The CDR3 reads CATSGSEQYF. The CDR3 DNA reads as TGTGCCACCAGCGGGAGCGAGCAGTACTTC.